These 15 T cell receptor beta chains were all obtained from the same sample, sequenced in a study of spatial heterogeneity in lung cancer. TCRdb re-analysed the 5' RACE reads in MiXCR, keeping a single row per CDR3 protein. Of approximately 25,000 distinct CDR3 sequences listed, around 3.2% are singletons. The time point here: sample taken at primary tumor resection. Material for sequencing was whole RNA from tumor, nontumor lung or frozen PBMC, left unsorted. Sequenced here: PBMCs, sampled at surgery. Source of these receptors: a female donor with early-stage non-small cell lung cancer.

This clonotype was seen a few times. The chain carries TRBV7-9 and TRBJ2-5; D not certain. This CDR3 has 13 residues. Germline V gene sequence: CDR1 SEHNR, CDR2 FQNEAQ (reference sequence). Trimming left V 3 bases short and J 2 bases short, with 7 bases between. CDR3 protein: CASSFWGQETQYF. The CDR3 DNA reads TGTGCCAGCAGCTTTTGGGGACAAGAGACCCAGTACTTC.

This clonotype was recorded many times. The rearrangement joins TRBV20-1 to TRBJ1-5; 11 nucleotides agree with TRBD1. The CDR3 is made up of 14 amino acids. The V segment lost 6 bases and the J segment 5 bases; nucleotides outside the gene matches: 6. The germline V gene has CDR1 DFQATT and CDR2 SNEGSKA (reference sequence). The CDR3 sequence: CSARDRGLDQPQHF. The CDR3 nucleotides are TGCAGTGCACGGGACAGGGGGTTGGATCAGCCCCAGCATTTT.

This clonotype was recorded many times. J is TRBJ1-1 and V is TRBV3-1; possibly TRBD1 for D (5 bases). The length of the CDR3 is 15 residues. V shed 1 base and J shed 0 bases, with 9 bases lying between them. Germline CDR1 LGHDT, CDR2 YNNKEL (reference sequence). The CDR3 region is CASSQGQILNTEAFF. In nucleotides, the CDR3 is TGTGCCAGCAGCCAAGGACAGATACTGAACACTGAAGCTTTCTTT.

This clonotype was picked up many times. The J gene is TRBJ1-2, the V gene TRBV24-1, with D possibly TRBD1 on 5 matching bases. The CDR3 is 14 amino acids. Germline CDR1 KGHDR, CDR2 SFDVKD. Between the trimmed V and J ends, which lost 1 base and 2 bases, there was a span of 7 bases. The CDR3 loop is CATSDFTGNYGYTF. The CDR3 nucleotides read TGTGCCACCAGTGATTTTACAGGAAACTATGGCTACACCTTC.

This clonotype occurred a few times. The gene calls are TRBV5-4 and TRBJ2-5; D gene uncertain. CDR1 is SGHNT and CDR2 is YYREEE in the germline V gene (reference sequence). V gave up 4 bases and J gave up 4 bases, with 8 bases separating them. This CDR3 has 12 amino acids. The DNA of the CDR3 is TGTGCCAGCAGCCCACCTCCAGAGACCCAGTACTTC. Its protein is CASSPPPETQYF.

This clonotype was found a few times. This chain connects TRBV12-3 or TRBV12-4 to TRBJ2-1; TRBD2 matches at 9 bases. With V trimmed by 2 bases and J by 7 bases, 9 bases remained unmatched. The CDR3 is 16 residues long. The CDR3 sequence is CASSLSVAGVKNEQFF. The DNA of the CDR3 is TGTGCCAGCAGTTTATCGGTAGCGGGGGTAAAGAATGAGCAGTTCTTC.

This clonotype has ten or more counts. The chain uses TRBV29-1 and TRBJ2-3; D is perhaps TRBD2 (6 bases). The CDR3 runs to 16 residues. Germline loops: CDR1 SQVTM, CDR2 ANQGSEA. V was trimmed by 6 bases and J by 1 base, leaving 20 bases between them. CDR3 sequence (DNA): TGCAGCGTCGCTTCGGTAAGCGGGTCCGGCACAGATACGCAGTATTTT. Translation gives CSVASVSGSGTDTQYF.

Many counts were recorded for this clonotype. This sequence joins TRBV3-1 and TRBJ2-1; D perhaps matches TRBD1 (6 bases). The germline gives CDR1 LGHDT, CDR2 YNNKEL (reference sequence). The CDR3 has 12 residues. V was shortened by 4 bases and J by 12 bases, with 13 bases between the two germline ends. CDR3 in amino acids: CASSPSRGRQFF. Written as DNA, the CDR3 is TGTGCCAGCAGCCCTTCTAGGGGGAGGCAGTTCTTC.

In this sample, this clonotype turned up many times. DNA for the CDR3: TGCGCCAGCAGCAACAACCCACAGGGGGCAGTCTATGGCTACACCTTC. The encoded protein is CASSNNPQGAVYGYTF. The rearrangement joins TRBV5-1 to TRBJ1-2, with TRBD1 matching over 9 bases. The CDR3 spans 16 residues. V lost 4 bases and J lost 4; bases outside the gene matches: 11. The germline V gene encodes CDR1 SGHRS and CDR2 YFSETQ.

This clonotype came up many times. The V gene is TRBV14, the J gene TRBJ2-1; D ambiguous. V lost 4 bases to trimming and J lost 6 bases, with 10 bases between them. CDR3 length: 13 residues. Germline-derived CDR1 and CDR2 are SGHDN and FVKESK. The CDR3 spells CASSLSVINEQFF. In DNA form, the CDR3 reads TGTGCCAGCAGCCTTAGTGTCATCAATGAGCAGTTCTTC. Complete variable domain (other parts from reference TRBV14 and TRBJ2-1): EAGVTQFPSHSVIEKGQTVTLRCDPISGHDNLYWYRRVMGKEIKFLLHFVKESKQDESGMPNNRFLAERTGGTYSTLKVQPAELEDSGVYFCASSLSVINEQFFGPGTRLTVL.

This sequence joins TRBV6-1 and TRBJ1-4, with TRBD1 as a possible D gene (5 bases). V gave up 10 bases and J gave up 5 bases, with 17 bases separating them. This CDR3 has 14 amino acids. The germline gives CDR1 MNHNS, CDR2 SASEGT. The chain's CDR3 is CATGVGGDNEKLFF. Here the CDR3 DNA reads TGTGCCACCGGCGTGGGGGGGGACAATGAAAAACTGTTTTTT.

This clonotype occurred many times. This chain joins TRBV4-2 and TRBJ2-3; TRBD2 matches at 7 bases. Per the germline V gene, CDR1 is LGHNA and CDR2 is YNFKEQ. Trimming took 3 bases from V and 0 from J; bases not matched to a gene: 30. The CDR3 is 24 amino acids. The chain's CDR3 is CASSHDTLGLNLAVNRTSTDTQYF. CDR3 coding DNA: TGTGCCAGCAGCCACGATACTCTCGGCCTCAATCTAGCGGTCAATCGTACTAGCACAGATACGCAGTATTTT.

This clonotype was found many times. CDR3 loop: CASSFGLWGAVRQPQHF. As DNA, the CDR3 is TGTGCCAGCAGTTTTGGTCTTTGGGGGGCTGTCAGGCAGCCCCAGCATTTT. The chain joins TRBV28 to TRBJ1-5, with D possibly matching TRBD1 (6 bases). Trimming removed 3 bases at V and 7 bases at J, with 22 bases between. The CDR3 extends over 17 amino acids. Germline loops: CDR1 MDHEN, CDR2 SYDVKM.

This clonotype appeared many times. The chain joins TRBV20-1 to TRBJ2-5, with D maybe TRBD1 (8 bases). The V gene lost 6 bases and the J gene lost 4 bases, with 21 bases spanning the gap. The CDR3 consists of 15 residues. Germline V gene sequence: CDR1 DFQATT, CDR2 SNEGSKA (reference sequence). This CDR3 reads CSAQRTGRVSETQYF. The CDR3 DNA reads TGCAGTGCGCAAAGGACAGGGAGGGTTTCAGAGACCCAGTACTTC.

This clonotype was seen ten or more times. V is TRBV28 and J is TRBJ1-6; perhaps TRBD1 as D (5 bases). With 6 bases removed from V and 4 bases from J, the gap between germline ends came to 10 bases. The CDR3 spans 14 residues. Germline V gives CDR1 MDHEN, CDR2 SYDVKM. CDR3 amino acids: CASSSDTYNSPLHF. CDR3 bases: TGTGCCAGCAGCTCGGACACGTATAATTCACCCCTCCACTTT.